This T cell receptor (beta chain) was captured in a study of tumor-infiltrating lymphocytes in localized non-small cell lung cancer (dated by TCRdb to the early 2020s). For context, the study as a whole: Patients whose samples were collected after neoadjuvant chemotherapy, as well as both smokers and never-smokers and several histologies, were included in the cohort. TCR sequencing was one of several integrated assays, alongside flow cytometry, multiplex immunofluorescence, RNA-seq, exome sequencing and proteomics, applied to the same patients. A total of roughly 50 patients were included in the paired tumor versus uninvolved lung comparison of immunoSEQ T-cell fraction. In total, the ICON cohort consisted of over a hundred surgical patients with localized non-small cell lung cancer who had their tumors resected. From each patient came resected tumor tissue plus uninvolved lung tissue from that same patient, and the uninvolved lung tissue was described as non-adjacent to the tumor. General conclusions and limits of the study: Assay coverage varied across patients depending on available tissue quantity, so only a subset of the cohort had TCR sequencing. Because different pieces of the same tissue were used for different assays, technical variation could not be separated from intratumor heterogeneity. Tumor T-cell fraction from TCR sequencing was not associated with recurrence-free survival (p = 0.61). The TCR-derived T-cell fraction showed no difference between the flow cytometry-defined immunotypes IM1 (good prognosis) and IM2 (poor prognosis). TCRbeta sequencing supported higher T cell infiltration in tumors than in uninvolved lung tissue, consistent with immunofluorescence CD3 counts.

ICON enrollment began in 2016, and the last patient was enrolled in the second half of 2018. From a subcohort of about 80 patients, fresh tumor and matched uninvolved tissue were collected for in-depth immune analyses, including TCR sequencing. TCR sequencing was performed on DNA isolated from bulk tissue, without cell sorting. The T-cell fraction in tumor and uninvolved lung tissue was provided by TCR sequencing with the immunoSEQ assay. From the authors' description of their analysis: For survival analysis, patients were divided into high (upper tertile) and low (lower two tertiles) T-cell fraction groups, which were compared by log-rank test. A signed-rank test was used to test differences in T-cell fraction between paired tumor and uninvolved lung samples. TCRdb holds this immuneACCESS table with in-frame rearrangements only. Some clones are missing; in checked studies, unresolved V genes explain under half, and the rest has no known cause. That table supplies the V and J calls and clone size; D and trimming were determined from the DNA. Counted in this sample were 20,000 to 25,000 clones; around 80% of them appeared once. The top ten hold around 3.3% of the sample.

On this clone: The antigen it recognizes is unknown. It has no much larger one-base neighbor in the sample; base qualities were not kept.

The germline V gene (reference sequence) supplies CDR1 MNHEY and CDR2 SMNVEV. Germline trimming: 6 bases from V, 1 base from J; junction bases outside gene matches: 10. The CDR3 measures 16 amino acids from cysteine to phenylalanine. Only the CDR3 DNA stays, 48 bases, in frame from base 1. This TCR derives from a human donor with non-small cell lung cancer. The rearrangement combines TRBV27 with TRBJ2-7; 9 of the junction bases match TRBD2. Sequencing was done on a sample of lung tumor tissue. CDR3 loop: CASSPFISGSSYEQYF. The DNA sequence reads TGTGCCAGCAGCCCATTTATTAGCGGGAGTTCCTACGAGCAGTACTTC.